The next 28 T cell receptor beta chains were all read from a single sample in a study of cytomegalovirus exposure and HLA in healthy donors. 60 Vbeta and 13 Jbeta primers were used in PCR. Method: immunoSEQ multiplex PCR; TCRdb's copy keeps in-frame clones and lacks some. The sample contains 120,000 to 150,000 clones, around 80% of which appear only once. Input material: PBMCs. These TCRs come from a man aged 30-40 years in good health and CMV-seropositive.

This clone has just a few counts. The chain employs TRBV27 and TRBJ1-1; D is ambiguous. The CDR3 runs 13 residues. Germline CDR1 reads MNHEY; CDR2 reads SMNVEV (reference sequence). Trimming took off 2 bases at V and 2 bases at J, with 6 bases between the two ends. This CDR3 reads CASSLRGNTEAFF. In DNA, the CDR3 is TGTGCCAGCAGTTTACGGGGAAACACTGAAGCTTTCTTT.

The chain carries TRBV27 and TRBJ2-7; a possible D gene is TRBD1 (6 bases). The CDR3 length is 15 residues. V was cut by 2 bases and J by 3 bases, with 14 bases left in between. Germline CDR1 reads MNHEY; CDR2 reads SMNVEV (reference sequence). The CDR3 loop is CASSLLGQIFYEQYF. The DNA for the CDR3 is TGTGCCAGCAGTTTACTGGGACAAATATTCTACGAGCAGTACTTC.

This clone came up once. The chain carries TRBV27 and TRBJ2-1; 9 bases line up with TRBD1. There are 17 residues in the CDR3. Germline lookup yields CDR1 MNHEY and CDR2 SMNVEV (reference sequence). The trim removed 0 bases at V and 8 bases at J, leaving 11 bases unmatched. The CDR3 DNA reads as TGTGCCAGCAGTTTATCCCCCGGGACAGGGCCGTACCATGAGCAGTTCTTC. This encodes CASSLSPGTGPYHEQFF.

The chain has TRBV27 and TRBJ1-3, with D unresolved. The CDR3 consists of 11 residues. In germline, CDR1 is MNHEY, CDR2 SMNVEV (reference sequence). Trimming removed 5 bases from V and 4 bases from J, with 3 bases in between. The chain's CDR3 is CASSRGNTIYF. CDR3 DNA: TGTGCCAGCAGTCGGGGAAACACCATATATTTT.

The chain carries TRBV4-1 and TRBJ2-7, with TRBD2 as a possible D gene (6 bases). The V and J ends lost 0 bases and 3 bases respectively, with 12 bases between them. The CDR3 has 15 residues. CDR1 and CDR2 (germline): MGHRA, YSYEKL. CDR3 in amino acids: CASSQEMGTVYEQYF. CDR3 sequence (DNA): TGCGCCAGCAGCCAAGAAATGGGGACTGTCTACGAGCAGTACTTC.

This clone turned up a few times. The chain recombines TRBV19 with TRBJ2-3, with D unclear. The CDR3 is 15 amino acids. The V end was cut by 3 bases, the J end by 1 base, with 11 bases between. The germline V gene has CDR1 LNHDA and CDR2 SQIVND (reference sequence). The CDR3 is CASSMSGSGTDTQYF. In nucleotides, the CDR3 is TGTGCCAGTAGTATGTCCGGTTCCGGCACAGATACGCAGTATTTT.

The V and J genes are TRBV11-2 and TRBJ1-2; 7 nucleotides line up with TRBD1. V dropped 1 base and J dropped 7; count of bases not matched to a gene: 9. This CDR3 has 15 residues. Looked up from germline, CDR1 is SGHAT and CDR2 is FQNNGV. DNA of the CDR3: TGTGCCAGCAGCTTAGTTGTACAGGGGAGGTTTGGCTACACCTTC. The encoded protein is CASSLVVQGRFGYTF.

The gene calls are TRBV5-6 and TRBJ2-1; TRBD1 aligns across 7 bases. The CDR3 has 15 amino acids. CDR1 and CDR2 from the germline V gene are SGHDT and YYEEEE. The V and J ends lost 1 base and 6 bases, in that order; junction bases with no gene match: 7. In nucleotides, the CDR3 is TGTGCCAGCAGCTTGTTGGGGACAGCTTCCAATGAGCAGTTCTTC. Translated: CASSLLGTASNEQFF.

The table lists this clone with a count of one. The chain couples TRBV11-1 to TRBJ2-7; TRBD1 matches 9 bases. The ends lost 6 bases at V and 5 bases at J; junction bases unmatched: 8. CDR3 length equals 14 residues. Germline V gene sequence: CDR1 SGHAT, CDR2 FQDESV (reference sequence). In DNA, the CDR3 is TGTGCCAGCAGTCGACCGACAGGGGGGGACGAGCAGTACTTC. Amino acids: CASSRPTGGDEQYF.

The gene calls are TRBV7-9 and TRBJ1-2, with 9 bases matching TRBD1. The germline CDR1 and CDR2 sequences are SEHNR and FQNEAQ (reference sequence). CDR3 length: 13 residues. The junction had 0 bases not matched to a gene; V was cut back by 3 bases and J by 4 bases. CDR3 region: CASSLGQGYGYTF. The CDR3 DNA sequence: TGTGCCAGCAGCTTGGGACAGGGCTATGGCTACACCTTC.

This clone was picked up one time. CDR3 nucleotide sequence: TGTGCCAGCAGCAAAGGTGGGGGCCCTAATATGAACACTGAAGCTTTCTTT. Its protein is CASSKGGGPNMNTEAFF. This chain joins TRBV21-1 and TRBJ1-1; the table assigns TRBD1, which was not confirmed against the DNA. TRBV21-1 is tagged as a pseudogene. This CDR3 spans 17 amino acids.

The chain combines TRBV4-3 with TRBJ2-1; 10 nucleotides align to TRBD2. The length of the CDR3 is 15 residues. The V gene's germline CDR1 is LGHNA and CDR2 YSLEER. Trimming took 1 base from V and 6 from J; bases not matched to a gene: 3. The DNA for the CDR3 is TGCGCCAGCAGCCAAGTAAGCGGGGGGGCCAATGAGCAGTTCTTC. The encoded protein is CASSQVSGGANEQFF.

On this clone itself: At one end the junction does not follow the germline gene, possibly because of a read error. The same CDR3 is also encoded by other DNA sequences in this sample. CDR3 DNA sequence: TGTGCCAGCAGTTACTCGGTTGACATCTATAATTCCCCCCTCCACTTT. It is translated as CASSYSVDIYNSPLHF. V is TRBV6-6 and J is TRBJ1-6; D is ambiguous. CDR3 length: 16 residues. CDR1 MNHNY and CDR2 SVGAGI come from the germline V gene (reference sequence).

The chain combines TRBV9 with TRBJ1-6, with D perhaps matching TRBD1 (6 bases). With 4 bases removed from V and 7 bases from J, the gap between germline ends came to 12 bases. Per germline, CDR1 SGDLS and CDR2 YYNGEE. The CDR3 has 14 amino acids. This CDR3 is CASSPRGANSPLHF. CDR3 DNA sequence: TGTGCCAGCAGCCCCCGGGGGGCAAATTCACCCCTCCACTTT.

The DNA for the CDR3 is TGTGCCAGCAGCCCCTCCATACTAGCGGGAGGGCCGAAAAACATTCAGTACTTC. Translated: CASSPSILAGGPKNIQYF. The chain carries TRBV28 and TRBJ2-4; 13 positions agree with TRBD2. Trimming removed 6 bases from V and 4 bases from J; junction bases left unmatched: 12. The CDR3 length is 18 residues. In germline, CDR1 is MDHEN, CDR2 SYDVKM.

This clone was seen only once. J is TRBJ2-7 and V is TRBV7-6; the D gene is possibly TRBD1 (5 bases). The germline V gene has CDR1 SGHVS and CDR2 FNYEAQ. The CDR3 is made up of 16 amino acids. Trimming removed 1 base at V and 4 bases at J, with 17 bases between. Here the CDR3 DNA reads TGTGCCAGCAGCTTAGGGCCCGACAGATTAAAATACGAGCAGTACTTC. Translated, it gives CASSLGPDRLKYEQYF.

This chain connects TRBV18 to TRBJ2-7; 11 bases map to TRBD2. The CDR3 contains 15 residues. The V gene end was trimmed by 2 bases and the J gene end by 4 bases; junction bases not matched to a gene: 4. Germline V gene sequence: CDR1 KGHSH, CDR2 LQKENI. The CDR3 DNA is TGTGCCAGCTCACCAATTACTAGCGGGAGTTACGAGCAGTACTTC. It is translated as CASSPITSGSYEQYF. Drawing the rest from reference TRBV18 and TRBJ2-7, the complete variable domain is NAGVMQNPRHLVRRRGQEARLRCSPMKGHSHVYWYRQLPEEGLKFMVYLQKENIIDESGMPKERFSAEFPKEGPSILRIQQVVRGDSAAYFCASSPITSGSYEQYFGPGTRLTVT.

This clone turned up a few times. The chain recombines TRBV7-8 with TRBJ1-1; TRBD1 matches at 7 bases. After removal of 3 bases from V and 11 bases from J, the junction contained 6 bases not matched to a gene. Germline CDR1 and CDR2: SGHVS and FQNEAQ. The CDR3 is made up of 12 amino acids. This chain's CDR3 is CASSLLSGGAFF. The CDR3 region has the DNA TGTGCCAGCAGCTTGTTGTCAGGGGGGGCTTTCTTT.

This clone appeared a single time. This chain joins TRBV27 and TRBJ2-7; TRBD2 aligns across 12 bases. In germline, CDR1 is MNHEY, CDR2 SMNVEV (reference sequence). The V and J ends lost 6 bases and 4 bases, in that order; junction bases with no gene match: 7. The CDR3 is made up of 15 amino acids. CDR3 DNA sequence: TGTGCCAGCAGGGCACTAGCGGGAGGACCATACGAGCAGTACTTC. Translation gives CASRALAGGPYEQYF.

Only one count was recorded for this clone. V is TRBV6-5 and J is TRBJ2-7, with 7 positions matching TRBD1. This CDR3 has 15 amino acids. The germline gives CDR1 MNHEY, CDR2 SVGAGI. V trimming: 6 bases; J trimming: 0 bases; junction bases outside the gene matches: 8. This CDR3 is CASRNGQANSYEQYF. In DNA, the CDR3 is TGTGCCAGCAGGAATGGACAGGCCAACTCCTACGAGCAGTACTTC.

V and J are TRBV7-6 and TRBJ1-5, with D perhaps matching TRBD1 (6 bases). Per germline, CDR1 SGHVS and CDR2 FNYEAQ. Trimming took off 5 bases at V and 2 bases at J, with 13 bases between the two ends. The CDR3 is 15 residues long. The CDR3 DNA is TGTGCCAGCAGCCCCGTGCCAGGGGGCAATCAGCCCCAGCATTTT. Encoded protein: CASSPVPGGNQPQHF.

The chain couples TRBV6-5 to TRBJ1-5; a weak D match, TRBD1 (5 bases). This CDR3 contains 13 residues. The germline gives CDR1 MNHEY, CDR2 SVGAGI. Trimming took 5 bases from V and 4 from J, leaving 9 bases between them. The CDR3 nucleotides are TGTGCCAGCAGTAACAGGCCTAATCAGCCCCAGCATTTT. Residues: CASSNRPNQPQHF.

The rearrangement uses TRBV10-1 and TRBJ2-2; possibly TRBD2 for D (5 bases). This CDR3 has 15 amino acids. Trimming removed 3 bases from V and 4 bases from J, with 12 bases in between. Germline CDR1 and CDR2: WNHNN and SYGVQD (reference sequence). CDR3: CASSERAGGTGELFF. The DNA for the CDR3 is TGCGCCAGCAGTGAACGGGCTGGAGGCACCGGGGAGCTGTTTTTT.

The rearrangement joins TRBV6-1 to TRBJ2-3, with 13 bases aligning to TRBD2. This CDR3 contains 15 residues. CDR1 MNHNS and CDR2 SASEGT come from the germline V gene. V lost 4 bases, J lost 4 bases, and 2 bases stayed unmatched. Here the CDR3 reads CASSGTSGGADTQYF. In nucleotides, the CDR3 is TGTGCCAGCAGTGGGACTAGCGGGGGAGCAGATACGCAGTATTTT.

Written as DNA, the CDR3 is TGTGCCAGCAGTTTAGACAGGGGGCTAAAGAACACTGAAGCTTTCTTT. This codes for CASSLDRGLKNTEAFF. This chain joins TRBV28 and TRBJ1-1; 10 nucleotides match TRBD1. The CDR3 has 16 residues. CDR1 and CDR2 (germline): MDHEN, SYDVKM. V gave up 2 bases and J gave up 1 base; unmatched junction bases: 4.

This clone came up a few times. The rearrangement uses TRBV12-5 and TRBJ2-3; 7 bases agree with TRBD2. CDR3 length: 12 residues. V lost 6 bases to trimming and J lost 6 bases; unmatched junction nucleotides: 3. CDR1 and CDR2 (germline): LGHNT, FRNRAP. CDR3 in amino acids: CASGAGIDTQYF. CDR3 DNA: TGTGCTAGTGGAGCGGGAATCGATACGCAGTATTTT. Supplemented by reference TRBV12-5 and TRBJ2-3, the full variable domain reads DARVTQTPRHKVTEMGQEVTMRCQPILGHNTVFWYRQTMMQGLELLAYFRNRAPLDDSGMPKDRFSAEMPDATLATLKIQPSEPRDSAVYFCASGAGIDTQYFGPGTRLTVL.

This chain uses TRBV16 with TRBJ2-7; 9 positions agree with TRBD1. Germline trimming cut 6 bases from V and 3 bases from J; bases unmatched to any gene: 15. Germline V gene sequence: CDR1 KGHSY, CDR2 FQNENV. The CDR3 runs to 17 residues. The chain's CDR3 is CASSPYEGTGYSYEQYF. The CDR3 DNA reads TGTGCCAGCAGTCCGTACGAGGGGACAGGGTATAGCTACGAGCAGTACTTC.

On this clone itself: The sample contains more than one DNA sequence encoding this CDR3. This sequence joins TRBV28 and TRBJ1-3, with D possibly TRBD1 on 5 matching bases. The germline gives CDR1 MDHEN, CDR2 SYDVKM. Trimming took 5 bases from V and 6 from J, leaving 11 bases between them. This CDR3 is 13 amino acids long. The CDR3 DNA reads as TGTGCCAGCAGTCTCACAGGATCAAACACCATATATTTT. It is translated as CASSLTGSNTIYF.